The 26 T cell receptor beta chains below all came from one sample that was sequenced in a study of T cell repertoires in cytomegalovirus infection. TCRdb re-called the reads through MiXCR, storing one row per CDR3 protein. The sample lists fewer than 900,000 distinct CDR3 sequences; about 28% were seen once. No antigen is known for these receptors. The sample in question was cultured CD8+ T cells from PBMCs, obtained from culture after CMV antigen stimulation. These TCRs come from a human donor in good health (CMV status not recorded). Some clones in this sample may be carry-over from other donors' samples.

There are a few counts of this clonotype. This chain's CDR3 is CATSDVNEQFF. In DNA form, the CDR3 reads TGTGCCACCAGTGATGTTAATGAGCAGTTCTTC. The chain uses TRBV24-1 and TRBJ2-1; D remains unclear. Trimming left V 3 bases short and J 7 bases short, with 3 bases between. The CDR3 is 11 amino acids. Germline CDR1 KGHDR, CDR2 SFDVKD.

V and J are TRBV6-6 and TRBJ2-3, with TRBD2 identical over 9 bases. CDR3 length: 16 residues. Germline CDR1 and CDR2: MNHNY and SVGAGI (reference sequence). V shed 8 bases and J 2 bases; nucleotides not matched to a gene: 11. The CDR3 sequence: CASGYGIAGVTDTQYF. The CDR3 region has the DNA TGTGCCAGCGGATACGGTATAGCGGGGGTCACAGATACGCAGTATTTT.

The chain links TRBV4-1 to TRBJ1-5, with no clear D. Germline V gives CDR1 MGHRA, CDR2 YSYEKL. CDR3 length: 15 residues. The V end lost 4 bases, the J end lost 3 bases, and 13 bases lay between the germline ends. Here the CDR3 reads CASSLRSSPNQPQHF. DNA of the CDR3: TGCGCCAGCAGCCTGAGGTCCTCCCCCAATCAGCCCCAGCATTTT.

The genes are TRBV28 and TRBJ2-1, with 7 bases lining up with TRBD1. Germline CDR1 MDHEN, CDR2 SYDVKM. After removal of 6 bases from V and 5 bases from J, the junction contained 13 bases not matched to a gene. This CDR3 region has 16 residues. In nucleotides, the CDR3 is TGTGCCAGCAGCTTAAGAGGGGGCCCGTTGAACAATGAGCAGTTCTTC. Protein sequence: CASSLRGGPLNNEQFF. Together with reference TRBV28 and TRBJ2-1, the CDR3 gives the full variable domain: DVKVTQSSRYLVKRTGEKVFLECVQDMDHENMFWYRQDPGLGLRLIYFSYDVKMKEKGDIPEGYSVSREKKERFSLILESASTNQTSMYLCASSLRGGPLNNEQFFGPGTRLTVL.

This sequence joins TRBV12-3 or TRBV12-4 and TRBJ2-5; 7 nucleotides match TRBD1. V shed 2 bases, J shed 3 bases, and the junction held 9 bases outside the gene matches. This CDR3 contains 16 residues. CDR3 sequence (DNA): TGTGCCAGCAGTTTAAGCAGCAGGGGGAACGAAGAGACCCAGTACTTC. It is translated as CASSLSSRGNEETQYF.

This sequence joins TRBV10-3 and TRBJ2-6, with unresolved D. Germline CDR1 reads ENHRY; CDR2 reads SYGVKD. V lost 6 bases and J 2 bases, leaving 11 bases between the germline ends. This CDR3 contains 15 residues. The CDR3: CAIRNRNPGANVLTF. The CDR3, as DNA: TGTGCCATCAGGAACAGAAACCCTGGGGCCAACGTCCTGACTTTC.

This clonotype was recorded at least ten times. The rearrangement joins TRBV7-2 to TRBJ1-5, with D possibly TRBD1 on 5 matching bases. The CDR3 has 15 amino acids. V was pared by 1 base and J by 7 bases, with 14 bases between. Germline V gene data show CDR1 as SGHTA and CDR2 as FQGNSA. The CDR3: CASSLEFRGPQPQHF. The CDR3 region has the DNA TGTGCCAGCAGCTTAGAGTTCCGGGGCCCACAGCCCCAGCATTTT.

This clonotype was seen more than once but under ten times. This sequence joins TRBV19 and TRBJ2-1, with D possibly matching TRBD1 (5 bases). V lost 7 bases, J lost 2 bases, and 15 bases lay in between. CDR3 size: 15 residues. The germline gives CDR1 LNHDA, CDR2 SQIVND (reference sequence). The CDR3 region has the DNA TGTGCCAGTACCCCGGACACTCTCCCCTACAATGAGCAGTTCTTC. Its protein product is CASTPDTLPYNEQFF. Together with reference TRBV19 and TRBJ2-1, the CDR3 gives the full variable domain: DGGITQSPKYLFRKEGQNVTLSCEQNLNHDAMYWYRQDPGQGLRLIYYSQIVNDFQKGDIAEGYSVSREKKESFPLTVTSAQKNPTAFYLCASTPDTLPYNEQFFGPGTRLTVL.

V is TRBV27 and J is TRBJ2-3; 10 bases line up with TRBD2. V shed 4 bases, J shed 4 bases, and the junction held 5 bases outside the gene matches. CDR1 MNHEY and CDR2 SMNVEV come from the germline V gene (reference sequence). CDR3 length: 15 residues. CDR3 nucleotide sequence: TGTGCCAGCAGTTCGCAGCGGGGGGGCGCAGATACGCAGTATTTT. Amino acid sequence: CASSSQRGGADTQYF.

V gene TRBV6-1 combines with J gene TRBJ2-7, with 7 nucleotides matching TRBD1. The CDR3 extends over 14 amino acids. From germline, CDR1 is MNHNS and CDR2 SASEGT. Trimming took 5 bases from V and 3 from J; bases not matched to a gene: 7. This chain's CDR3 is CASSTRDSGYEQYV. CDR3 coding DNA: TGTGCCAGCAGTACCCGGGACAGCGGCTACGAGCAGTACGTC.

The chain carries TRBV13 and TRBJ2-5, with 8 positions matching TRBD2. V shed 0 bases and J 4 bases; nucleotides not matched to a gene: 7. The CDR3 totals 16 residues. In germline, CDR1 is PRHDT, CDR2 FYEKMQ (reference sequence). In nucleotides, the CDR3 is TGTGCCAGCAGCTTAGGGAGCGGGGGTCGACGAGAGACCCAGTACTTC. Translated: CASSLGSGGRRETQYF.

The chain recombines TRBV4-1 with TRBJ2-2; no definite D call. The CDR3 extends over 13 amino acids. CDR1 and CDR2 from the germline V gene are MGHRA and YSYEKL. The germline V and J ends were trimmed by 3 bases and 7 bases, with 9 bases remaining between them. The CDR3 here is CASSQDPIGELFF. The CDR3 DNA is TGCGCCAGCAGCCAGGACCCTATCGGGGAGCTGTTTTTT.

This clonotype was found once. The rearrangement joins TRBV6-8 to TRBJ1-2, with 11 bases lining up with TRBD1. The CDR3 is 17 amino acids. Per germline, CDR1 MNHGY and CDR2 SAAAGT. With 4 bases clipped from V and 2 bases from J, the junction kept 9 bases outside the gene matches. CDR3 sequence reads: CASSFWDRGKRNYGYTF. CDR3 coding DNA: TGTGCCAGCAGTTTTTGGGACAGGGGGAAAAGAAACTATGGCTACACCTTC.

This sequence joins TRBV7-8 and TRBJ1-1; weak D call: TRBD1 (5 bases). With 2 bases removed from V and 1 base from J, the gap between germline ends came to 14 bases. Germline loops: CDR1 SGHVS, CDR2 FQNEAQ. CDR3 length: 16 residues. The CDR3 protein is CASSLNPRARNTEAFF. CDR3 nucleotide sequence: TGTGCCAGCAGCTTAAACCCCAGGGCACGGAACACTGAAGCTTTCTTT.

This clonotype was counted ten times or more. V and J are TRBV27 and TRBJ1-1; 12 bases fit TRBD1. V was pared by 2 bases and J by 5 bases, with 6 bases of the junction left unmatched. CDR1 is MNHEY and CDR2 is SMNVEV in the germline V gene (reference sequence). There are 16 residues in the CDR3. Here the CDR3 reads CASSLGDRGPRTEAFF. The DNA of the CDR3 is TGTGCCAGCAGTTTAGGGGACAGGGGGCCGAGGACTGAAGCTTTCTTT.

This clonotype occurred a few times. V and J are TRBV4-1 and TRBJ2-7, with 7 positions matching TRBD1. There are 15 residues in the CDR3. Germline V gives CDR1 MGHRA, CDR2 YSYEKL. V was pared by 3 bases and J by 5 bases, with 10 bases of the junction left unmatched. The CDR3 nucleotides are TGCGCCAGCAGCCAGATCTACGACAGGGCGGACGAGCAGTACTTC. It yields the protein CASSQIYDRADEQYF.

This rearrangement joins TRBV11-1 to TRBJ2-5; TRBD1 agrees at 10 bases. The CDR3 covers 16 residues. V lost 1 base to trimming and J lost 1 base; unmatched junction nucleotides: 3. Germline-derived CDR1 and CDR2 are SGHAT and FQDESV (reference sequence). The CDR3: CASSLVGTGAQETQYF. CDR3 DNA: TGTGCCAGCAGCTTAGTGGGGACAGGGGCCCAAGAGACCCAGTACTTC.

The rearrangement links TRBV28 to TRBJ2-1, with a weak D call TRBD1 (5 bases). The V end was cut by 6 bases, the J end by 4 bases, with 16 bases between. Germline values: CDR1 MDHEN, CDR2 SYDVKM. CDR3 length equals 15 residues. The CDR3 sequence is CASRPKGRGYNEQFF. In DNA form, the CDR3 reads TGTGCCAGCAGGCCTAAGGGGCGCGGTTACAATGAGCAGTTCTTC. The full variable domain, with the rest looked up from reference TRBV28 and TRBJ2-1, is DVKVTQSSRYLVKRTGEKVFLECVQDMDHENMFWYRQDPGLGLRLIYFSYDVKMKEKGDIPEGYSVSREKKERFSLILESASTNQTSMYLCASRPKGRGYNEQFFGPGTRLTVL.

With regard to this clonotype: The junction does not match germline at one end; this may be a read error. This chain uses TRBV5-3 with TRBJ2-5, with D tentatively TRBD1 or TRBD2 (5 bases each). Being an ORF, TRBV5-3 has a function that is uncertain. The CDR3 consists of 16 residues. This CDR3 reads CASSLGDPGTGETQYF. The CDR3, as DNA: TGTGCCAGCAGCTTGGGGGACCCAGGGACGGGGGAGACCCAGTACTTC.

As concerns this clonotype: This may come from a read error, since a much larger clone is one base off. V usage is TRBV7-2 and J usage is TRBJ2-1; 7 bases agree with TRBD2. Germline CDR1 and CDR2: SGHTA and FQGNSA. J was trimmed by 2 bases and V by 5 bases; bases with no gene match: 6. This CDR3 spans 15 amino acids. The chain's CDR3 is CASSTGLTAYNEQFF. The CDR3 DNA sequence: TGTGCCAGCAGCACGGGACTAACGGCCTACAATGAGCAGTTCTTC.

V and J are TRBV7-9 and TRBJ1-1; D gene uncertain. CDR1 and CDR2 from the germline V gene are SEHNR and FQNEAQ (reference sequence). This CDR3 region has 15 residues. Trimming stripped 1 base from V and 0 bases from J, with 9 bases between. Written as DNA, the CDR3 is TGTGCCAGCAGCTTAGTCGCCGGGGTGAACACTGAAGCTTTCTTT. It codes for CASSLVAGVNTEAFF.

The V call is TRBV12-3 or TRBV12-4, the J call TRBJ2-7; 9 bases line up with TRBD1. J gave up 5 bases and V 3 bases, and 2 bases lay outside the gene matches. The CDR3 extends over 13 amino acids. This CDR3 is CASSLRDRDEQYV. DNA for the CDR3: TGTGCCAGCAGTTTGAGGGACAGGGACGAGCAGTACGTC.

The V and J genes are TRBV12-3 or TRBV12-4 and TRBJ1-4; tentative D call: TRBD1 (5 bases). The CDR3 runs 15 residues. The V end lost 4 bases, the J end lost 8 bases, and 17 bases lay between the germline ends. This CDR3 reads CASSSSLRAEEKLFF. CDR3 nucleotide sequence: TGTGCCAGCAGTTCCAGCCTCAGGGCAGAAGAAAAACTGTTTTTT.

CDR3 protein: CASSELSRDEGTEAFF. The CDR3 region has the DNA TGTGCCAGCAGTGAGTTGAGCAGGGATGAGGGGACTGAAGCTTTCTTT. J is TRBJ1-1 and V is TRBV2; the D gene is possibly TRBD1 (5 bases). The CDR3 has 16 residues. Trimming took off 3 bases at V and 5 bases at J, with 19 bases between the two ends. CDR1 and CDR2 (germline): SNHLY, FYNNEI.

The V call is TRBV20-1, the J call TRBJ2-6, with 7 bases fitting TRBD1. V was clipped by 4 bases and J by 2 bases; unmatched bases: 11. This CDR3 spans 17 amino acids. CDR1 is DFQATT, CDR2 SNEGSKA, per germline (reference sequence). CDR3 residues: CSATQDRWRTGANVLTF. CDR3 DNA sequence: TGCAGTGCTACTCAGGACAGGTGGAGGACTGGGGCCAACGTCCTGACTTTC.

V gene TRBV10-3 combines with J gene TRBJ2-7; TRBD2 might be the D (6 bases). The CDR3 runs 17 residues. In germline, CDR1 is ENHRY, CDR2 SYGVKD. V dropped 4 bases and J dropped 3 bases, with 22 bases sitting between them. CDR3 nucleotide sequence: TGTGCCATCAGTGTATCCTCGGGGGAAAAGGGTTTCTACGAGCAGTACTTC. It yields the protein CAISVSSGEKGFYEQYF.